This T cell receptor beta chain was recorded in a study of cytomegalovirus exposure and HLA in healthy donors. The trim removed 7 bases at V and 4 bases at J, leaving 4 bases unmatched. This CDR3 spans 13 amino acids. Germline assignment: CDR1 SGHDT and CDR2 YYEEEE. Details on this clone: Its specificity is unknown.

TCRdb keeps only in-frame clones here, not all; method: immunoSEQ multiplex PCR. The table includes tens of thousands of clones, around 94% detected once. Study conclusions and caveats: The authors listed 164 TCR beta chains as cytomegalovirus-associated.

The clonotype comes from a man aged 18 to 35 in good health and CMV-seronegative. The V call is TRBV5-6, the J call TRBJ2-7, with 11 bases matching TRBD2. Sequenced: PBMCs. CDR3 sequence reads: CASQPSGGYEQYF. As DNA, the CDR3 is TGTGCCAGCCAGCCTAGCGGGGGGTACGAGCAGTACTTC.